This T cell receptor (beta chain) was recorded in a study of cytomegalovirus exposure and HLA in healthy donors. PCR amplification relied on 60 Vbeta primers (plus 13 Jbeta primers). Profiled with immunoSEQ multiplex PCR; TCRdb holds only in-frame clones, not every one. The data hold some 160,000 clones, with approximately 80% observed a single time. Germline V gene sequence: CDR1 LNHDA, CDR2 SQIVND (reference sequence). V was pared by 0 bases and J by 0 bases, with 15 bases between. The length of the CDR3 is 18 residues. About this clone: The antigen remains undetermined.

Whole-study findings and limits: Roughly even sequencing depth across donors was the assumption behind the presence/absence analyses.

The V and J genes are TRBV19 and TRBJ1-5, with D unclear. This TCR came from a woman between 35 and 50 years old in good health and CMV-seronegative. Input material: PBMCs. Here the CDR3 reads CASSIDLIYSTSNQPQHF. CDR3 DNA: TGTGCCAGTAGTATAGATCTTATCTACTCCACTAGCAATCAGCCCCAGCATTTT.